Listed here are 19 T cell receptor beta chains from one sample, sequenced in a study of T cell responses to AZD1222 COVID-19 vaccine. Profiling relied on immunoSEQ multiplex PCR, and the TCRdb table lists in-frame clones only, not all of them. The table has some 150,000 clones, 85% to 90% seen once. Sequenced here: peripheral blood, sampled 28 days after the second AZD1222 dose. These receptors came from an adult who received the AZD1222 COVID-19 vaccine.

The rearrangement joins TRBV4-3 to TRBJ2-7; 8 nucleotides agree with TRBD1. Germline lookup yields CDR1 LGHNA and CDR2 YSLEER. V was clipped by 0 bases and J by 3 bases; unmatched bases: 4. CDR3 length: 15 amino acids. As DNA, the CDR3 is TGCGCCAGCAGCCAAGATGGGACAGGCGGCTACGAGCAGTACTTC. This translates into CASSQDGTGGYEQYF.

This chain joins TRBV15 and TRBJ1-2, with D hard to call. Germline V CDR1 and CDR2: LNHNV, YYDKDF (reference sequence). The length of the CDR3 is 14 residues. V lost 0 bases, J lost 2 bases, and 7 bases lay in between. The CDR3 sequence: CATSRERQNYGYTF. DNA of the CDR3: TGTGCCACCAGCAGAGAGCGGCAGAACTATGGCTACACCTTC.

The rearrangement uses TRBV2 and TRBJ2-5; TRBD1 aligns across 8 bases. J was trimmed by 2 bases and V by 6 bases; bases with no gene match: 5. Germline CDR1 reads SNHLY; CDR2 reads FYNNEI. The CDR3 spans 14 residues. The CDR3 loop is CASRVRQGQETQYF. DNA of the CDR3: TGTGCCAGCAGGGTTAGACAGGGGCAAGAGACCCAGTACTTC. Variable domain in full (rest from reference TRBV2 and TRBJ2-5): EPEVTQTPSHQVTQMGQEVILRCVPISNHLYFYWYRQILGQKVEFLVSFYNNEISEKSEIFDDQFSVERPDGSNFTLKIRSTKLEDSAMYFCASRVRQGQETQYFGPGTRLLVL.

The V and J genes are TRBV24-1 and TRBJ1-3; D might be TRBD1 (5 bases). The CDR3 is 13 amino acids. V dropped 10 bases and J dropped 0 bases, with 9 bases sitting between them. CDR1 is KGHDR and CDR2 is SFDVKD in the germline V gene. In DNA, the CDR3 is TGTGCCACTAGCAGGGCCTCTGGAAACACCATATATTTT. This codes for CATSRASGNTIYF.

This rearrangement joins TRBV19 to TRBJ2-1, with 15 positions matching TRBD2. The CDR3 length is 16 residues. Germline CDR1 reads LNHDA; CDR2 reads SQIVND (reference sequence). J gave up 10 bases and V 1 base, and 5 bases lay outside the gene matches. CDR3 nucleotides: TGTGCCAGTAGTATAGGGGGACTAGCGGGAGGAGGCGAGCAGTTCTTC. This encodes CASSIGGLAGGGEQFF.

The chain's CDR3 is CASSHLAGGETQYF. CDR3 bases: TGTGCCAGCAGCCACCTAGCGGGAGGAGAGACCCAGTACTTC. This chain connects TRBV3-1 (or the pseudogene TRBV3-2) to TRBJ2-5; 11 bases line up with TRBD2. V gave up 3 bases and J gave up 4 bases; unmatched junction bases: 1. The CDR3 is 14 amino acids. Per germline, CDR1 LGHDT and CDR2 YNNKEL (reference sequence).

This clone was picked up one time. The CDR3 region is CASSFLAGSTDTQYF. The CDR3 DNA is TGTGCCAGCAGCTTCTTAGCGGGGAGCACAGATACGCAGTATTTT. This chain connects TRBV7-2 to TRBJ2-3; TRBD2 agrees at 8 bases. The CDR3 has 15 amino acids. With 3 bases clipped from V and 0 bases from J, the junction kept 2 bases outside the gene matches. The germline CDR1 and CDR2 sequences are SGHTA and FQGNSA.

This chain connects TRBV9 to TRBJ2-3; D is undetermined. The V gene's germline CDR1 is SGDLS and CDR2 YYNGEE. Trimming took off 3 bases at V and 6 bases at J, with 14 bases between the two ends. This CDR3 comprises 14 residues. CDR3 DNA: TGTGCCAGCAGCGCCTGGAGTTCCTTCGATACGCAGTATTTT. Translating it yields CASSAWSSFDTQYF.

The chain combines TRBV11-2 with TRBJ1-3; tentatively, D is TRBD1 (5 bases). The CDR3 is made up of 16 amino acids. V lost 4 bases to trimming and J lost 0 bases, with 13 bases between them. Germline CDR1 is SGHAT and CDR2 is FQNNGV. This CDR3 is CASSSLTRDSGNTIYF. For the CDR3, the DNA is TGTGCCAGCAGCTCACTAACCAGGGACTCTGGAAACACCATATATTTT.

The rearrangement uses TRBV25-1 and TRBJ1-6; 8 nucleotides align to TRBD1. This CDR3 spans 13 amino acids. V was clipped by 9 bases and J by 7 bases; unmatched bases: 5. The V gene's germline CDR1 is MGHDK and CDR2 SYGVNS. CDR3: CASTGQGNSPLHF. As DNA, the CDR3 is TGTGCCAGTACAGGACAGGGAAATTCACCCCTCCACTTT.

In its sample, this clone was seen once. V usage is TRBV6-4 and J usage is TRBJ2-1; tentative D call: TRBD2 (5 bases). Per the germline V gene, CDR1 is MRHNA and CDR2 is SNTAGT. There are 14 residues in the CDR3. Trimming stripped 4 bases from V and 5 bases from J, with 12 bases between. The CDR3 nucleotides are TGTGCCAGCAGTGCTAGCATCCTTCACAATGAGCAGTTCTTC. As protein: CASSASILHNEQFF.

The chain uses TRBV5-4 and TRBJ2-2; D gene unclear. The V gene's germline CDR1 is SGHNT and CDR2 YYREEE (reference sequence). This CDR3 comprises 14 residues. V shed 5 bases and J shed 6 bases, with 14 bases lying between them. In nucleotides, the CDR3 is TGTGCCAGCAGTCCCTGGGCCTTCCCCGGGGAGCTGTTTTTT. Translating it yields CASSPWAFPGELFF.

The J gene is TRBJ2-2, the V gene TRBV24-1; 9 bases line up with TRBD2. This CDR3 region has 15 residues. V gave up 9 bases and J gave up 1 base; unmatched junction bases: 5. The germline V gene encodes CDR1 KGHDR and CDR2 SFDVKD. The CDR3 DNA is TGTGCCACCGCCCCTAGCGGGAAGAACACCGGGGAGCTGTTTTTT. Its protein product is CATAPSGKNTGELFF.

The chain is built from TRBV7-2 and TRBJ1-5; D is perhaps TRBD1 (5 bases). Germline V gives CDR1 SGHTA, CDR2 FQGNSA. There are 14 residues in the CDR3. V shed 3 bases and J shed 6 bases, with 12 bases lying between them. The CDR3, as DNA: TGTGCCAGCAGCTTGTTTAAGGGACTTCAGCCCCAGCATTTT. Protein product: CASSLFKGLQPQHF.

The chain joins TRBV3-1 (or the pseudogene TRBV3-2) to TRBJ2-3, with 7 bases matching TRBD1. J gave up 14 bases and V 2 bases, and 10 bases lay outside the gene matches. Looked up from germline, CDR1 is LGHDT and CDR2 is YNNKEL (reference sequence). There are 13 residues in the CDR3. CDR3: CASSQIVQGSPYF. CDR3 DNA: TGTGCCAGCAGCCAAATCGTACAGGGGAGTCCGTATTTT.

The chain couples TRBV27 to TRBJ2-5, with D possibly matching TRBD1 (6 bases). Trimming shortened V by 4 bases and J by 3 bases, and 9 bases separated the two germline ends. The CDR3 spans 13 residues. CDR1 and CDR2 (germline): MNHEY, SMNVEV (reference sequence). CDR3 loop: CASSYRAEETQYF. The DNA for the CDR3 is TGTGCCAGCAGTTACAGGGCGGAAGAGACCCAGTACTTC.

The chain links TRBV5-6 to TRBJ1-2; D perhaps matches TRBD1 (6 bases). V lost 2 bases, J lost 8 bases, and 16 bases lay in between. Looked up from germline, CDR1 is SGHDT and CDR2 is YYEEEE. This CDR3 has 14 residues. The DNA for the CDR3 is TGTGCCAGCAGCTTCGACACAGGGCTTCGGGGCTACACCTTC. Protein sequence: CASSFDTGLRGYTF.

The gene calls are TRBV19 and TRBJ2-3; possible D gene TRBD1, 5 bases. CDR3 length: 14 amino acids. Trimming cost V 9 bases and J 0 bases, with 13 bases left between them. The germline gives CDR1 LNHDA, CDR2 SQIVND (reference sequence). The CDR3: CASRKGMSTDTQYF. CDR3 bases: TGTGCCAGCAGGAAGGGGATGAGCACAGATACGCAGTATTTT.

J is TRBJ2-7 and V is TRBV4-1; TRBD1 aligns across 9 bases. The CDR3 runs 14 residues. With V trimmed by 0 bases and J by 3 bases, 0 bases remained unmatched. Germline CDR1 MGHRA, CDR2 YSYEKL. CDR3: CASSQEDRGYEQYF. The CDR3 nucleotides are TGCGCCAGCAGCCAAGAGGACAGGGGCTACGAGCAGTACTTC.